The rows below give T cell receptor beta chains drawn from one sample of a study of OX40 agonist ivuxolimab in advanced cancers. TCRdb's copy holds only in-frame clones and misses some; the assay was immunoSEQ multiplex PCR. Here the sample spans about 70,000 clones, roughly 88% being singletons. This specimen was CD4+ or CD8+ T cells sorted from blood, taken in a trial of the OX40 agonist ivuxolimab. All receptors come from an adult with an advanced solid tumor such as melanoma, head and neck, liver or kidney cancer. The CDR3 runs from the conserved cysteine through the conserved F or W. The order of the fields is V gene, CDR3 protein.

v_gene: TRBV6-1; CDR3aa: CASSEVAQYF
v_gene: TRBV4-2; CDR3aa: CASSQLRREDGYTF
v_gene: TRBV2; CDR3aa: CASSPSGARYEQYF
v_gene: TRBV7-9; CDR3aa: CASSPASEQYF
v_gene: TRBV19; CDR3aa: CASRPYSGTVSGANVLTF
v_gene: TRBV6-6; CDR3aa: CASSYAGQERPFF
v_gene: TRBV28; CDR3aa: CASSHIYGYTF
v_gene: TRBV6-5; CDR3aa: CASSYRAEAFF
v_gene: TRBV2; CDR3aa: CASNKGGEEKLFF
v_gene: TRBV28; CDR3aa: CASSFSLAGLSYEQYF
v_gene: TRBV7-3; CDR3aa: CASSPSQGREQYF
v_gene: TRBV10-2; CDR3aa: CASTTGLAIYEQYF
v_gene: TRBV10-3; CDR3aa: CATSGGQLYSEAFF
v_gene: TRBV5-1; CDR3aa: CASSLGLATNEQFF
v_gene: TRBV9; CDR3aa: CASSVATTGGWDGYTF
v_gene: TRBV7-2; CDR3aa: CASSSRQGGEQNTQYF
v_gene: TRBV11-3; CDR3aa: CASSLSSGGLYNEQFF
v_gene: TRBV2; CDR3aa: CASSGRTSGVNSYEQYF
v_gene: TRBV4-2; CDR3aa: CASSQDGALGNQPQHF
v_gene: TRBV7-9; CDR3aa: CASSLATINNEQFF
v_gene: TRBV19; CDR3aa: CASSLPDSPYNEQFF
v_gene: TRBV2; CDR3aa: CASSLSGPRDSPLHF
v_gene: TRBV19; CDR3aa: CASSVRGNQPQHF
v_gene: TRBV28; CDR3aa: CASKKVGTGVYQPQHF
v_gene: TRBV5-1; CDR3aa: CASRVDGGENIQYF
v_gene: TRBV30; CDR3aa: CAWSKGTANTDTQYF
v_gene: TRBV5-4; CDR3aa: CASSPWTGGGGGYTF
v_gene: TRBV6-6; CDR3aa: CASSYSISPMRGYTF
v_gene: TRBV2; CDR3aa: CASRGQGEYNSPLHF